This TCR beta chain was found in a study of shared clonotypes between healthy human individuals. Study-wide results and limits: It was expected that sequencing depth would affect clonotype sharing among donors.

Germline V gives CDR1 MNHEY, CDR2 SMNVEV (reference sequence). CDR3 length: 16 amino acids. The V gene end was trimmed by 4 bases and the J gene end by 3 bases; junction bases not matched to a gene: 8. TCRdb keeps only in-frame clones here, not all; method: immunoSEQ multiplex PCR. The sample has 1.6 million or so clones, approximately 98.5% seen once. With regard to this clone: The antigen is unknown.

Those who donated were healthy HIV-negative adults, with no recent acute infections or vaccinations reported. V usage is TRBV27 and J usage is TRBJ2-1, with 8 nucleotides matching TRBD2. The sequence was collected from a man aged 25 to 40 in good health. Sample: naive CD4+ T cells sorted from blood. As to subset: CD45RA+ positively selected. The CDR3 loop reads CASSSLELAGYNEQFF. The CDR3 DNA is TGTGCCAGCAGTTCCCTAGAGCTAGCGGGCTACAATGAGCAGTTCTTC.